This TCR beta chain is from a study of cytomegalovirus exposure and HLA in healthy donors. Whole-study context: Earlier findings included about 120 million unique TCR beta sequences obtained from 170 million or so T cells.

The PCR ran on 60 Vbeta and 13 Jbeta primers. Sequencing was performed with immunoSEQ multiplex PCR; in TCRdb, only in-frame clones are kept and a portion is missing. Among 100,000 or so clones, roughly 80% were seen once, and the ten largest hold roughly 14%. This clone was found once. The CDR3 covers 14 residues. Trimming removed 3 bases at V and 3 bases at J, with 11 bases between. The germline V gene has CDR1 MGHDK and CDR2 SYGVNS. The chain carries TRBV25-1 and TRBJ1-2; D is possibly TRBD1 (6 bases). Sequencing used PBMCs. The sequence was collected from a male donor in good health and CMV-seropositive. CDR3 sequence reads: CASSDRGSDYGYTF. As DNA, the CDR3 is TGTGCCAGCAGTGACAGGGGTAGTGACTATGGCTACACCTTC.